Following are 6 T cell receptor beta chains from one sample sequenced in a study of CD8 T cells in Susac syndrome. Random hexamers were used to reverse transcribe an amount of about 0.5 to 1 ug RNA. TCRdb called the immunoSEQ multiplex PCR reads again in MiXCR, with one record for every CDR3 protein. The top ten clones hold roughly 0.14% of a sample with about 140,000 distinct CDR3 sequences, 85% to 95% of them seen once. Sequenced material: CD4+ T cells from PBMCs. Receptors originate from a human donor with Susac syndrome.

This chain uses TRBV27 with TRBJ1-2; 7 bases map to TRBD1. The CDR3 length is 13 residues. The germline CDR1 and CDR2 sequences are MNHEY and SMNVEV (reference sequence). The junction had 7 bases not matched to a gene; V was cut back by 5 bases and J by 7 bases. CDR3 amino acids: CASSPQGRLGYTF. CDR3 DNA: TGTGCCAGCAGTCCACAGGGGCGACTTGGCTACACCTTC.

The V gene is TRBV25-1, the J gene TRBJ2-1; D is unclear. Per germline, CDR1 MGHDK and CDR2 SYGVNS. The CDR3 spans 14 residues. V was trimmed by 6 bases and J by 5 bases, leaving 14 bases between them. CDR3 region: CASRDTLPHNEQFF. CDR3 sequence (DNA): TGTGCCAGCAGAGACACGCTCCCCCACAATGAGCAGTTCTTC.

The V gene is TRBV29-1, the J gene TRBJ1-1, with 11 bases identical to TRBD1. J lost 4 bases, V lost 8 bases, and 6 bases had no gene match. The CDR3 is 13 amino acids. Germline V gives CDR1 SQVTM, CDR2 ANQGSEA. CDR3 residues: CSSRTGGITEAFF. The DNA for the CDR3 is TGCAGCTCGAGGACAGGGGGCATCACTGAAGCTTTCTTT.

This sequence joins TRBV20-1 and TRBJ2-4; tentative D call: TRBD2 (5 bases). The CDR3 consists of 17 residues. Per germline, CDR1 DFQATT and CDR2 SNEGSKA (reference sequence). Trimming stripped 0 bases from V and 0 bases from J, with 15 bases between. As DNA, the CDR3 is TGCAGTGCTAGAGATCCCACTGGGAGCCTAGCCAAAAACATTCAGTACTTC. Its protein product is CSARDPTGSLAKNIQYF.

The chain employs TRBV20-1 and TRBJ2-7, with D perhaps being TRBD1 or TRBD2 (6 bases each). The CDR3 has 15 residues. Trimming cost V 3 bases and J 7 bases, with 22 bases left between them. The V gene's germline CDR1 is DFQATT and CDR2 SNEGSKA (reference sequence). CDR3 coding DNA: TGCAGTGCTAGTTCGGGGGCAGGCGTTCTGGGGGAGCAGTACTTC. It specifies CSASSGAGVLGEQYF.

The chain couples TRBV30 to TRBJ1-3; 8 bases line up with TRBD1. The V and J ends lost 2 bases and 5 bases, in that order; junction bases with no gene match: 5. The germline V gene encodes CDR1 GTSNPN and CDR2 SVGIG (reference sequence). The CDR3 has 14 residues. DNA for the CDR3: TGTGCCTGGAGTCGACAGGGGATACGAAACACCATATATTTT. It codes for CAWSRQGIRNTIYF.